Described below is a single T cell receptor (beta chain) sequence and its context. The CDR3 is made up of 14 amino acids. The germline gives CDR1 DFQATT, CDR2 SNEGSKA (reference sequence). V was trimmed by 2 bases and J by 1 base, leaving 11 bases between them. It was with random hexamers that about 0.45 to 1 ug RNA was reverse transcribed. Multiplex immunoSEQ PCR targeted 54 Vbeta and 13 Jbeta TCR beta segments. Each CDR3 protein gets one entry after TCRdb re-called the immunoSEQ multiplex PCR reads with MiXCR. The repertoire holds 150,000 to 200,000 distinct CDR3 sequences, about 94% seen once, with 0.13% in the top ten. This sample was taken from a study of CD8 T cells in Susac syndrome.

The sequence came from a human donor in good health. The chain has TRBV20-1 and TRBJ1-1; a possible D gene is TRBD1 (6 bases). Sequencing input: CD4+ T cells from PBMCs. The CDR3 DNA reads TGCAGTGCTAGATGGGGGCAGTCGAACACTGAAGCTTTCTTT. Protein: CSARWGQSNTEAFF.